This TCR beta chain originates from a study of OX40 agonist ivuxolimab in advanced cancers. The length of the CDR3 is 17 residues. The J segment lost 8 bases and the V segment lost 3 bases, leaving 13 bases of the junction unmatched. CDR1 KGHSH and CDR2 LQKENI come from the germline V gene. Whole-study findings and limits: Clonal expansion among partial responders at 0.1-3.0 mg/kg ranked near the lowest. Expanded peripheral T cell antigen specificity was not determined.

For this clone: Its antigen is unknown.

Generated by immunoSEQ multiplex PCR, the TCRdb table keeps only in-frame clones and is missing some. Here the sample spans around 15,000 clones, approximately 86% being singletons. This sequence was found in an adult with an advanced solid tumor such as melanoma, head and neck, liver or kidney cancer. Material: CD4+ or CD8+ T cells sorted from blood, obtained in a trial of the OX40 agonist ivuxolimab. J is TRBJ2-6 and V is TRBV18, with 7 bases matching TRBD1. CDR3 loop: CASSPQGVMLGSNVLTF. The CDR3 nucleotides are TGTGCCAGCTCACCTCAGGGGGTTATGCTGGGGTCCAACGTCCTGACTTTC.